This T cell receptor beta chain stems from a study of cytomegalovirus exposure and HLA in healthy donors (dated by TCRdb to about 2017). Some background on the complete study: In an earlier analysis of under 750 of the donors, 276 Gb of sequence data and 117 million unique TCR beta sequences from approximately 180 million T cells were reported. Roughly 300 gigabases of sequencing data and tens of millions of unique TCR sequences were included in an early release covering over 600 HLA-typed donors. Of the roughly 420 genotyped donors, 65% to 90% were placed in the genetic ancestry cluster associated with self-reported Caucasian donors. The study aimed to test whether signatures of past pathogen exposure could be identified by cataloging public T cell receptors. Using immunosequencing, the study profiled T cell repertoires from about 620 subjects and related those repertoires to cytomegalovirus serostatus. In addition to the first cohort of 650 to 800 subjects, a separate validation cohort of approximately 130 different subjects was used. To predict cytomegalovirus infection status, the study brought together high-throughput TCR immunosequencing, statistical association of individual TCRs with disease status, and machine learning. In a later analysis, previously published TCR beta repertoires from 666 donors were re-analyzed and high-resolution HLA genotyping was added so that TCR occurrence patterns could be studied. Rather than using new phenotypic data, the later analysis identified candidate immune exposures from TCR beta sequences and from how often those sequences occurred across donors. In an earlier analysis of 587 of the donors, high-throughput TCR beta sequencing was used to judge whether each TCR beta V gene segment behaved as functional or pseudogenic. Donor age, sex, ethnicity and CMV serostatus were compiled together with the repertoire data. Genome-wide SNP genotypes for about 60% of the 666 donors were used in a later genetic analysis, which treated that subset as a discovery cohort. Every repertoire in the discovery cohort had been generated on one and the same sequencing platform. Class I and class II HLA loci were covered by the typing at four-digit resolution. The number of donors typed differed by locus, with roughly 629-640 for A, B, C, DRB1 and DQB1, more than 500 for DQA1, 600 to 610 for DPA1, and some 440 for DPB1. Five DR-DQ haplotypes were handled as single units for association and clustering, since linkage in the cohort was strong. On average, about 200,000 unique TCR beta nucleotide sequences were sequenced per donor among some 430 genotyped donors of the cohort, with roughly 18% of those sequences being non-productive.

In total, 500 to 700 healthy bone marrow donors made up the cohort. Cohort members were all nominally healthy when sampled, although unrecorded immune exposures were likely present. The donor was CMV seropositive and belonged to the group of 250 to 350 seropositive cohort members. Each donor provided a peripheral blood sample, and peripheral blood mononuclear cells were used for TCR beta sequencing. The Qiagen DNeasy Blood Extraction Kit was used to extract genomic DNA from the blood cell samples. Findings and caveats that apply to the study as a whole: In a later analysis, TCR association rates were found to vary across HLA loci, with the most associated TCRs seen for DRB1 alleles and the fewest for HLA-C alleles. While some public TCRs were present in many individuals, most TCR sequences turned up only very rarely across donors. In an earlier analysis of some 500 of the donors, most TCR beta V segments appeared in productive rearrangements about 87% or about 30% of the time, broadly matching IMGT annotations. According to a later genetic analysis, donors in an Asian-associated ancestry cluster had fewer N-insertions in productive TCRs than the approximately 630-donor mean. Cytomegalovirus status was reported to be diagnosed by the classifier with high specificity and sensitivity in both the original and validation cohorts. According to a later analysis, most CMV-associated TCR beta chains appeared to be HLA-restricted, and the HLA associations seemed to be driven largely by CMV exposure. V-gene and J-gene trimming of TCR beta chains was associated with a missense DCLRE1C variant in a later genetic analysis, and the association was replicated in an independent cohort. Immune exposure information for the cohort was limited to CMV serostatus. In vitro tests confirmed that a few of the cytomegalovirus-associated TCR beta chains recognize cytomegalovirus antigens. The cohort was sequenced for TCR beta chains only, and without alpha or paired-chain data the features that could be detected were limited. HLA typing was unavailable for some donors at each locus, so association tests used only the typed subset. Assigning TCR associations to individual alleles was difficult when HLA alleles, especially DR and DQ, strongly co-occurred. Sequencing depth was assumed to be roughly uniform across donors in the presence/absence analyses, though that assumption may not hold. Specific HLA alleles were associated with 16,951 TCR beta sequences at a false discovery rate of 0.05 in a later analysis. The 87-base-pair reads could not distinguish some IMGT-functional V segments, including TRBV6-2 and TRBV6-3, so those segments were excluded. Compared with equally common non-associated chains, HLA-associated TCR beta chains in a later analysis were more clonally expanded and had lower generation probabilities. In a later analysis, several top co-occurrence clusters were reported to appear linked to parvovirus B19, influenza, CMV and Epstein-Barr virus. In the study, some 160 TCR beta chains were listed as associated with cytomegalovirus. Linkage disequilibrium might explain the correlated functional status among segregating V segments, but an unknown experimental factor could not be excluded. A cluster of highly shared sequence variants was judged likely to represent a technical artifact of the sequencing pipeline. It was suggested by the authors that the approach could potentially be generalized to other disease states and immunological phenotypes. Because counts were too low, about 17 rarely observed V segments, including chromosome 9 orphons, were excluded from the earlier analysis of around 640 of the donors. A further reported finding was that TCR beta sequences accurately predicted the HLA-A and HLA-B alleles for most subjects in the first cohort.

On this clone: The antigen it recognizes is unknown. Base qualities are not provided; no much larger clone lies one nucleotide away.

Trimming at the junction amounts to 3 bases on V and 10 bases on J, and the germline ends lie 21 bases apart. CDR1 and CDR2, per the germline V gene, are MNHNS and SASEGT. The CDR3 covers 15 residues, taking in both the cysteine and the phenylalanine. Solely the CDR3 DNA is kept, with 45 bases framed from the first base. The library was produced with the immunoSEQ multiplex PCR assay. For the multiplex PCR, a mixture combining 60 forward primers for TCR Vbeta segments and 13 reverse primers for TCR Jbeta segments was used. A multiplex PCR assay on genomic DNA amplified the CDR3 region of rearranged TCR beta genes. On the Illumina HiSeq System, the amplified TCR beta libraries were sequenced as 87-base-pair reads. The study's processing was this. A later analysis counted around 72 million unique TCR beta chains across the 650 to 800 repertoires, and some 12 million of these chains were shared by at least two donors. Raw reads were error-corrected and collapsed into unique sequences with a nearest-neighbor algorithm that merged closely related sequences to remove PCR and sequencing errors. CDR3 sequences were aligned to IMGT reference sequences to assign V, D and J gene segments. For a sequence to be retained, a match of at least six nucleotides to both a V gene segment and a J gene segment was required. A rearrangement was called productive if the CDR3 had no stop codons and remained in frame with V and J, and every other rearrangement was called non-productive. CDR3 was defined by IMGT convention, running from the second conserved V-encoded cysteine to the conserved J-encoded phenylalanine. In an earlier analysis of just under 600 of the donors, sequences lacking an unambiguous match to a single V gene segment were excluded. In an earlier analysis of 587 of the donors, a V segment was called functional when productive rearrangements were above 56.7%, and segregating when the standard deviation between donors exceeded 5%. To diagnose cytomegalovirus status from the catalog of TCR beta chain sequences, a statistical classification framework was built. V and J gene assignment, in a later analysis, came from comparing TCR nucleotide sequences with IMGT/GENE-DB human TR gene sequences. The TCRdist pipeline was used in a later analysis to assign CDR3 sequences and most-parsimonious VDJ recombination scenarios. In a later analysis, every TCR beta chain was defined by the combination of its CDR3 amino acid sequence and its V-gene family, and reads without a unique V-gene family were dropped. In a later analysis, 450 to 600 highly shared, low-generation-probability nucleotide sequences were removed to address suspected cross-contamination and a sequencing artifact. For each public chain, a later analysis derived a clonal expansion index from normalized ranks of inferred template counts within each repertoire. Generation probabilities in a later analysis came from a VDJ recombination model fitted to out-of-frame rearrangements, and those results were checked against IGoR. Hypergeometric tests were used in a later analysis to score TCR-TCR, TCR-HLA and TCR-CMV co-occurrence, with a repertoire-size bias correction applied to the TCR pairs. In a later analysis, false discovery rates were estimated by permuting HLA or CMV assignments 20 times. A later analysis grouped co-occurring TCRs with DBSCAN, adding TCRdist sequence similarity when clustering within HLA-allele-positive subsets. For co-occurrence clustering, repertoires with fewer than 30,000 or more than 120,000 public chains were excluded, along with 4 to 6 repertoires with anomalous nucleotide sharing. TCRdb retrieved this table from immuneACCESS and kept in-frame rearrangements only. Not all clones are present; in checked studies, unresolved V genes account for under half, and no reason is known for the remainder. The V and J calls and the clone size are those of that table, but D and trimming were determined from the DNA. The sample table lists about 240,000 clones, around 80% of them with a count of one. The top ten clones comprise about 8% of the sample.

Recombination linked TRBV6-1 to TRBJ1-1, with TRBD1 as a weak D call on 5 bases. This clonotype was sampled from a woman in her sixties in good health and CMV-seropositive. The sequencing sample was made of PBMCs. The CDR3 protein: CASSEGRGRPSTAFF. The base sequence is TGTGCCAGCAGTGAGGGAAGGGGAAGACCAAGTACAGCTTTCTTT.